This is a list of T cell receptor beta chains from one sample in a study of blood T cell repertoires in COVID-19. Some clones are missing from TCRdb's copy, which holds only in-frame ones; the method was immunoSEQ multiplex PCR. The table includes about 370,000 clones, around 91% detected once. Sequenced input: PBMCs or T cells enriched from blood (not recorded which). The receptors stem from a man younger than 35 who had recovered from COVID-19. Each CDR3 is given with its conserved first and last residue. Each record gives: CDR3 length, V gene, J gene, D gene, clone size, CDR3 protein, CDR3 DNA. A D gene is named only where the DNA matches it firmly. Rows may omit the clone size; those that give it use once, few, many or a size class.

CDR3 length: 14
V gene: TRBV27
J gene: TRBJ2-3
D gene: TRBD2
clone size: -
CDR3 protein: CASSLAGVSNTQYF
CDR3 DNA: TGTGCCAGCAGTTTAGCGGGGGTTTCGAATACGCAGTATTTT

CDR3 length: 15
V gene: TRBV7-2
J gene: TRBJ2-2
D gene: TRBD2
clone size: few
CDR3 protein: CASSLDVREGGELFF
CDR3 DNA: TGTGCCAGCAGCTTAGATGTCCGGGAGGGCGGGGAGCTGTTTTTT

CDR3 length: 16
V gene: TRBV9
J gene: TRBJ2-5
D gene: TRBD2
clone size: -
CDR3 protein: CASSIGTTETMGTQYF
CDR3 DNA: TGTGCCAGCAGCATCGGGACTACCGAAACAATGGGGACCCAGTACTTC

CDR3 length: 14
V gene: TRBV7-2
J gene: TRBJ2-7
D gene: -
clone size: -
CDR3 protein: CASSQSSLAYEQYF
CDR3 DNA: TGTGCCAGCAGCCAGTCGTCGCTCGCCTACGAGCAGTACTTC

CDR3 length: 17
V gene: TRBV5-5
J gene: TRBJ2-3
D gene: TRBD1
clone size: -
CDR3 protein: CASSFVLGQGSTDTQYF
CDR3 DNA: TGTGCCAGCAGCTTTGTGCTGGGACAGGGAAGCACAGATACGCAGTATTTT

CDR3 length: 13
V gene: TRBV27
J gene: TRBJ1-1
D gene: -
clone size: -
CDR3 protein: CASSLQVNTEAFF
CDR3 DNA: TGTGCCAGCAGTTTACAGGTGAACACTGAAGCTTTCTTT

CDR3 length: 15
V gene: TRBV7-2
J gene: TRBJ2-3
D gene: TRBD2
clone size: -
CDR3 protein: CASTERLAGVATQYF
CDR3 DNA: TGTGCCAGCACCGAAAGACTAGCGGGAGTAGCTACGCAGTATTTT

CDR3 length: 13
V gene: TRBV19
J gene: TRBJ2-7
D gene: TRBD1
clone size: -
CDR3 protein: CATSTGRSYEQYF
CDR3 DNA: TGTGCCACATCGACAGGGCGGTCCTACGAGCAGTACTTC

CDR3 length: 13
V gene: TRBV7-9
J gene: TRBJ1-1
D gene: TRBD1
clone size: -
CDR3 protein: CASSWTGETEAFF
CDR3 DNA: TGTGCCAGCAGCTGGACAGGGGAGACTGAAGCTTTCTTT

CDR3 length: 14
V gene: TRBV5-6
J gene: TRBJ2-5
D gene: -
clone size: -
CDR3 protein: CASSLQGPQETQYF
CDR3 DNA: TGTGCCAGCAGCTTGCAGGGCCCCCAAGAGACCCAGTACTTC

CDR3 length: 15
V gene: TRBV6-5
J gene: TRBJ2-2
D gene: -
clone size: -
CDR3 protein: CASSYRRGDTGELFF
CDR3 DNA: TGTGCCAGCAGTTACCGCAGGGGTGACACCGGGGAGCTGTTTTTT

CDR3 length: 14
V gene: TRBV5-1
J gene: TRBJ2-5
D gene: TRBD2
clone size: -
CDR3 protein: CASQRAGGAETQYF
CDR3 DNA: TGCGCCAGCCAACGAGCGGGGGGAGCTGAGACCCAGTACTTC

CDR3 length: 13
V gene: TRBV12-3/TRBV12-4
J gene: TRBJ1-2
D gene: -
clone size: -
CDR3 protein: CASSKGQNYGYTF
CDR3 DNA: TGTGCCAGCAGTAAGGGACAAAACTATGGCTACACCTTC

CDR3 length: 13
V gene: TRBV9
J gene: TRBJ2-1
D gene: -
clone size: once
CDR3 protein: CASSGTSYNEQFF
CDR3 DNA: TGTGCCAGCAGCGGTACAAGTTACAATGAGCAGTTCTTC

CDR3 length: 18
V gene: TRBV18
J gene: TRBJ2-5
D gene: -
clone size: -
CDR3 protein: CASSPPDIMSQYQETQYF
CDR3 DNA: TGTGCCAGCTCACCACCCGACATTATGAGCCAGTACCAAGAGACCCAGTACTTC

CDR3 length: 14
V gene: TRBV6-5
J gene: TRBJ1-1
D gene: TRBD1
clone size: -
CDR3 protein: CASSVDRGGTEAFF
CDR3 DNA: TGTGCCAGCAGCGTAGACAGGGGGGGAACTGAAGCTTTCTTT

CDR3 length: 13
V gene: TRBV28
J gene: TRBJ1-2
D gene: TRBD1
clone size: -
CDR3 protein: CASYRDRVDGYTF
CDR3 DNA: TGTGCCAGTTACCGGGACAGGGTGGATGGCTACACCTTC

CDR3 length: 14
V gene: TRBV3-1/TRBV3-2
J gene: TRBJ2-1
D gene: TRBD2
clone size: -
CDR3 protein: CASRKREGNNEQFF
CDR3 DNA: TGTGCCAGCAGAAAGCGGGAGGGAAACAATGAGCAGTTCTTC

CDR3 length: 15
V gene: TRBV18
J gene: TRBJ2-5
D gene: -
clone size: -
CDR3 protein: CASSPLPGPQETQYF
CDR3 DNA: TGTGCCAGCTCACCACTTCCAGGGCCCCAAGAGACCCAGTACTTC

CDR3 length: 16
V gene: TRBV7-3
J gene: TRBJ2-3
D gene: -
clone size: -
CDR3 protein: CASSLIGADRTDTQYF
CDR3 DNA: TGTGCCAGCAGCTTAATAGGAGCGGATCGCACAGATACGCAGTATTTT

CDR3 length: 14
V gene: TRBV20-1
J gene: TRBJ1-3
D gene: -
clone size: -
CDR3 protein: CSASTQGSGNTIYF
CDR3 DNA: TGCAGTGCTAGTACGCAGGGCTCTGGAAACACCATATATTTT

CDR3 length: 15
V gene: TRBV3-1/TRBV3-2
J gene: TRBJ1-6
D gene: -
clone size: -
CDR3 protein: CASSQAPGGNSPLHF
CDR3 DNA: TGTGCCAGCAGCCAAGCCCCGGGAGGAAATTCACCCCTCCACTTT

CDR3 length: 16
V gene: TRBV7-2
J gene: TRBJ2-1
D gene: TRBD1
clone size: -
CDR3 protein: CASSLASDRMGNEQFF
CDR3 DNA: TGTGCCAGCAGCTTAGCGTCGGACAGGATGGGGAATGAGCAGTTCTTC

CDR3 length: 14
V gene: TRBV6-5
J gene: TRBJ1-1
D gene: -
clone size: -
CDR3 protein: CASSYGTPNTEAFF
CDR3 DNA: TGTGCCAGCAGTTACGGCACCCCGAACACTGAAGCTTTCTTT

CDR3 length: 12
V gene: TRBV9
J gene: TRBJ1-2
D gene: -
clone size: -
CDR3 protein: CASSQSDYGYTF
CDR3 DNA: TGTGCCAGCAGCCAAAGCGACTATGGCTACACCTTC

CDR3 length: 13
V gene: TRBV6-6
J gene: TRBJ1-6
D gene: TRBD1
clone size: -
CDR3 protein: CATGQGYNSPLHF
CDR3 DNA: TGTGCCACCGGACAGGGCTATAATTCACCCCTCCACTTT

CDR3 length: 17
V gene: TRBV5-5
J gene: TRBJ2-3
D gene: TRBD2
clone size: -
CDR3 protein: CASSHQASGGNTDTQYF
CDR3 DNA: TGTGCCAGCAGCCACCAGGCTAGCGGGGGGAACACAGATACGCAGTATTTT

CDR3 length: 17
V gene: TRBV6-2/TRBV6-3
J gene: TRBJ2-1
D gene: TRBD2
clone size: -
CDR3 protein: CASSYNSVGGAYNEQFF
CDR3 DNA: TGTGCCAGCAGTTATAACTCGGTGGGGGGGGCCTACAATGAGCAGTTCTTC

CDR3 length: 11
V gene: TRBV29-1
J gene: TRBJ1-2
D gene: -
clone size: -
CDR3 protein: CSVLLNRGYTF
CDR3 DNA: TGCAGCGTCCTTCTGAACCGGGGCTACACCTTC

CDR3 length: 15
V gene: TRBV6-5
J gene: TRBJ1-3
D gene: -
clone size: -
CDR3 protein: CASSRQALSGNTIYF
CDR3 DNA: TGTGCCAGCAGTCGACAGGCTCTCTCTGGAAACACCATATATTTT

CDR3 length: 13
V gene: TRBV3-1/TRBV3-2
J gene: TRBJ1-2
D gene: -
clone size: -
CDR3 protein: CASSQNGPYGYTF
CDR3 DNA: TGTGCCAGCAGCCAAAACGGTCCCTATGGCTACACCTTC

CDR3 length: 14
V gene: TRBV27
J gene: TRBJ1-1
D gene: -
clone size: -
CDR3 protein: CASSPTYLYTEAFF
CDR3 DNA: TGTGCCAGCAGTCCCACCTACCTTTACACTGAAGCTTTCTTT

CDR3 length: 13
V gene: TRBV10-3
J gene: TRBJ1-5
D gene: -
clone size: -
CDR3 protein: CATLAGGNQPQHF
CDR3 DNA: TGTGCCACTCTGGCGGGAGGCAATCAGCCCCAGCATTTT

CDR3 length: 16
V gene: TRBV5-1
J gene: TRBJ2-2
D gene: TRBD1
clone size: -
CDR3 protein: CASSLGQGRYTGELFF
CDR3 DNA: TGCGCCAGCAGCTTGGGACAGGGGCGGTACACCGGGGAGCTGTTTTTT

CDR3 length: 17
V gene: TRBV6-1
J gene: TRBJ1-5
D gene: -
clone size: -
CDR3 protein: CASSESFPGMGNQPQHF
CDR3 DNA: TGTGCCAGCAGTGAAAGTTTTCCAGGGATGGGCAATCAGCCCCAGCATTTT

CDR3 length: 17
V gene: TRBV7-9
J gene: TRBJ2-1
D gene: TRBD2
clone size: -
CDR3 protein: CASSLAGREAGDNEQFF
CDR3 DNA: TGTGCCAGCAGCTTAGCGGGCCGGGAGGCCGGAGACAATGAGCAGTTCTTC

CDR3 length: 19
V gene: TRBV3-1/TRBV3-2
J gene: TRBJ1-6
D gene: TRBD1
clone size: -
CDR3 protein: CASSPYSVPGTDLHSPLHF
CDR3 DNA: TGTGCCAGCAGCCCTTATTCCGTTCCCGGGACAGACTTACATTCACCCCTCCACTTT

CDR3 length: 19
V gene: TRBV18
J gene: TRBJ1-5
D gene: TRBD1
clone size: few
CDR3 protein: CASSPRTRQGYSGNQPQHF
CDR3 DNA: TGTGCCAGCTCCCCAAGGACGAGACAGGGGTATTCGGGCAATCAGCCCCAGCATTTT

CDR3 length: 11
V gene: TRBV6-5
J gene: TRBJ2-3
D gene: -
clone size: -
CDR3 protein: CATTSTDTQYF
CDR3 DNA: TGTGCCACTACTAGCACAGATACGCAGTATTTT

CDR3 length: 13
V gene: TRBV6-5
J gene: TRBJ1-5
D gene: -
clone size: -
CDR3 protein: CASSQRGYQPQHF
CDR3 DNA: TGTGCCAGCAGCCAAAGGGGGTATCAGCCCCAGCATTTT

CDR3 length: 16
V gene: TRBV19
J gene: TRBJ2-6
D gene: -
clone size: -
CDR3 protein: CASSIGGGSGANVLTF
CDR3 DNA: TGTGCCAGTAGTATAGGAGGGGGATCTGGGGCCAACGTCCTGACTTTC

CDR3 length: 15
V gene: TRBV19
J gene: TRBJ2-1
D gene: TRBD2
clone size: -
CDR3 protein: CASSPLAGADNEQFF
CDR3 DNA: TGTGCCAGTAGTCCACTAGCGGGGGCTGACAATGAGCAGTTCTTC